This TCR beta chain was found in a study of PD-1 blockade in classical Hodgkin lymphoma. Study results and limitations: There remain no defined causes for the repertoire differences, which possibly reflect disease activity or prior therapy. By cycle point C4D1, TCR diversity had risen significantly in CD4+ cells (but not CD8+ cells). Baseline diversity resembling that of newly diagnosed patients was seen in complete responders. Relative to healthy donors, newly diagnosed patients reportedly had lower baseline TCR diversity, which was reported as lower still in relapsed/refractory patients.

With no exception, relapse followed autologous stem cell transplantation in all patients, and brentuximab vedotin exposure varied. Remarks on this clone: The antigen is unknown.

Germline V lookup: CDR1 MGHRA, CDR2 YSYEKL. The CDR3 has 14 amino acids. The V end was cut by 1 base, the J end by 4 bases, with 10 bases between. TCRdb's copy holds only in-frame clones and misses some; the assay was immunoSEQ multiplex PCR. This table holds 46,000 or so clones, 73% found once. The specimen comprised peripheral blood mononuclear cells (PBMCs), sampled at baseline. The source of this sequence is a human donor with classical Hodgkin lymphoma. The V call is TRBV4-1, the J call TRBJ1-2; a weak D match, TRBD1 (5 bases). The CDR3 DNA sequence: TGCGCCAGCAGCCAAGCAGGGACCAGCTATGGCTACACCTTC. As protein: CASSQAGTSYGYTF.